This T cell receptor beta chain was recorded in a study of CD8+CD57+ T cells in acquired aplastic anemia. Across the whole study: DNA from sorted CD4+ and CD8+ cells averaged 3.2 ug. General study findings and limits: It was found that approximately 29 CD8+ CDR3 sequences were shared between patients and controls. Statistical testing detected no significant gap in CD8+ Simpson's diversity between patients and controls.

Genomic DNA provided the template from which TCR beta VDJ and CDR3 profiles were obtained. TCRdb re-analysed the reads in MiXCR, keeping a single row per CDR3 protein. The sample records over 35,000 distinct CDR3 sequences, around 63% being singletons. In regard to this clonotype: Its antigen remains unidentified.

Germline V lookup: CDR1 SGHTA, CDR2 FQGNSA. The V end was cut by 5 bases, the J end by 7 bases, with 18 bases between. The CDR3 has 15 amino acids. Sequencing was done on a sample of sorted CD4+, CD8+, or CD8+CD57+ T cells (not recorded which) from PBMCs. The rearrangement uses TRBV7-2 and TRBJ1-5; TRBD1 is a possible D gene (5 bases). The receptor was derived from a human donor in good health, serving as a control. The CDR3 spells CASSPGRVDGQPQHF. CDR3 DNA: TGTGCCAGCAGCCCCGGCAGGGTTGATGGCCAGCCCCAGCATTTT.